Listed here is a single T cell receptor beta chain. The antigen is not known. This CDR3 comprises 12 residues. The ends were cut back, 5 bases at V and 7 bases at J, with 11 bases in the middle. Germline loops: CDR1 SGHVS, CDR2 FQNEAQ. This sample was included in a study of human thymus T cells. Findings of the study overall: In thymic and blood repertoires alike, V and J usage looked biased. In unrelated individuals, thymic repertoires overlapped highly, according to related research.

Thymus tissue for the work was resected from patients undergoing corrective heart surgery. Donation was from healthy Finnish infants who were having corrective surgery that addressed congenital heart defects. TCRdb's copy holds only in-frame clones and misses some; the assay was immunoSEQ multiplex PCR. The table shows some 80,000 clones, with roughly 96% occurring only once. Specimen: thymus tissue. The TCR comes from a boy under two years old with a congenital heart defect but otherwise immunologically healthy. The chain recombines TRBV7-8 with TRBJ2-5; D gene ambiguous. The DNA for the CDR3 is TGTGCCAGCAGCCTCCCCCCCTGGACCCAGTACTTC. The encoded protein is CASSLPPWTQYF.